The 6 T cell receptor beta chains reported below all come from one sample, sequenced in a study of lymphopenia after photon versus proton radiotherapy. The protocol was immunoSEQ multiplex PCR, while the TCRdb copy is restricted to in-frame clones and leaves out a portion. This sample carries tens of thousands of clones, approximately 88% of them seen once, and the ten largest clones take about 50%. The input for sequencing was peripheral blood, taken from a patient treated with proton-based radiotherapy. The receptor source for this set is a woman in her sixties or seventies with cholangiocarcinoma. Some clones in this sample may be carry-over from other donors' samples.

The V call is TRBV5-1, the J call TRBJ1-2; the match to TRBD1 covers 7 bases. The CDR3 is 12 amino acids. The junction had 5 bases not matched to a gene; V was cut back by 5 bases and J by 7 bases. From germline, CDR1 is SGHRS and CDR2 YFSETQ. CDR3 loop: CASSMTGFGYTF. The CDR3 DNA sequence: TGCGCCAGCAGTATGACAGGGTTTGGCTACACCTTC. The full variable domain, completed using reference TRBV5-1 and TRBJ1-2, is KAGVTQTPRYLIKTRGQQVTLSCSPISGHRSVSWYQQTPGQGLQFLFEYFSETQRNKGNFPGRFSGRQFSNSRSEMNVSTLELGDSALYLCASSMTGFGYTFGSGTRLTVV.

The gene calls are TRBV19 and TRBJ2-3, with TRBD2 matching 7 bases. The V gene end was trimmed by 6 bases and the J gene end by 4 bases; junction bases not matched to a gene: 7. The CDR3 is made up of 14 amino acids. Germline CDR1 is LNHDA and CDR2 is SQIVND (reference sequence). The CDR3 sequence: CASSTLARPDTQYF. The CDR3 nucleotides read TGTGCCAGTAGCACACTAGCGAGACCAGATACGCAGTATTTT.

V and J are TRBV2 and TRBJ2-1; TRBD2 is a possible D gene (5 bases). The CDR3 is made up of 18 amino acids. V lost 3 bases to trimming and J lost 3 bases, with 21 bases between them. Germline V lookup: CDR1 SNHLY, CDR2 FYNNEI. The CDR3 reads CASSEGEFRSPLYNEQFF. The CDR3 DNA reads TGTGCCAGCAGTGAGGGAGAGTTCCGGTCACCACTCTACAATGAGCAGTTCTTC.

V is TRBV13 and J is TRBJ2-7; tentatively, D is TRBD2 (7 bases). The CDR3 totals 13 residues. Germline values: CDR1 PRHDT, CDR2 FYEKMQ (reference sequence). V was pared by 5 bases and J by 9 bases, with 17 bases between. Written as DNA, the CDR3 is TGTGCCAGCAGCGAGGGGCGGGGGCCTGGGCAGTACTTC. Amino acids: CASSEGRGPGQYF.

CDR3 sequence reads: CASSTEVGTSYEQYF. Here the CDR3 DNA reads TGTGCCAGCTCGACAGAAGTGGGGACCTCCTACGAGCAGTACTTC. The rearrangement joins TRBV18 to TRBJ2-7; TRBD1 or TRBD2 may be the D gene (5 bases each). The ends were cut back, 6 bases at V and 0 bases at J, with 15 bases in the middle. The CDR3 has 15 amino acids. Germline V CDR1 and CDR2: KGHSH, LQKENI.

J is TRBJ2-5 and V is TRBV19; D remains ambiguous. Germline-derived CDR1 and CDR2 are LNHDA and SQIVND (reference sequence). The CDR3 consists of 11 residues. V was clipped by 9 bases and J by 5 bases, with 10 bases between them. The CDR3 region has the DNA TGTGCCAGCCAGGTTGGGGAGACCCAGTACTTC. This encodes CASQVGETQYF.